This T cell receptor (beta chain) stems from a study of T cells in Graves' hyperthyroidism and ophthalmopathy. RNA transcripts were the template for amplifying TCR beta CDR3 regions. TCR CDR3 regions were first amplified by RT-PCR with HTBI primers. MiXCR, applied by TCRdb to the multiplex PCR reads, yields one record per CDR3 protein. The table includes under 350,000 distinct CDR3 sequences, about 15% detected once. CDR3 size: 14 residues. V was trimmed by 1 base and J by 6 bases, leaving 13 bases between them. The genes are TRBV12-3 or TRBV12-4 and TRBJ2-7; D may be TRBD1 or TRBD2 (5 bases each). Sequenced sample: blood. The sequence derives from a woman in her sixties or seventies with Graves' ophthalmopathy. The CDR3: CASSLEGPGAEQYF. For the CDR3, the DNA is TGTGCCAGCAGTTTAGAAGGACCCGGGGCCGAGCAGTACTTC.